Described below is a single TCR beta chain sequence and its context. Its specific antigen is unknown. No clone much larger than this one lies a single base away; base qualities are absent. The library was prepared using PCR. Sequencing was performed on an Illumina HiSeq 2500. Molecular barcoding was employed in the preparation of TCR libraries, with unique molecular identifiers being used to normalize TCRbeta repertoire quantification. TCRdb's own reprocessing of the public reads used fastp at Q25 and MiXCR and kept productive beta chains. Each CDR3 protein appears once, grouped with its most common genes and DNA. This sample holds hundreds of thousands of distinct CDR3 sequences; more than 20% were observed only once. About 4.8% of the sample is in the top ten clones. From a lookup of the germline V gene, CDR1 and CDR2 are MGHRA and YSYEKL. The CDR3 covers 16 residues, taking in both the cysteine and the phenylalanine. The only DNA kept is the CDR3, 48 bases in frame from the first base. The junction carries 15 bases between V and J, which are trimmed by 0 bases and 5 bases respectively.

The data derive from a study of T-cell reconstitution after alpha-beta-depleted transplantation in children (dated by TCRdb to 2016 to 2018). With respect to the entire study: The study quantitatively tracked T-cell immune reconstitution after TCRalphabeta/CD19-depleted allogeneic hematopoietic cell transplantation in children using TCR repertoire profiling. Summary of the overall study and its limitations: About two months after transplant, the apparently early recovery of alphabetaT-cell counts reportedly depended on just several hundred clones that had expanded rapidly and came from non-depleted graft cells. In some patients, the high TCRbeta diversity seen at day 60 was put down to recipient T cells and intrathymic progenitors that had survived conditioning. Over subsequent months, a decline in hyperexpanded clone frequencies was noted, and after one year, T-cell counts and TCRbeta diversity were mostly ascribed to newly produced T cells.

Read against the paper, the sample's treatment or condition label means: allogeneic hematopoietic cell transplantation with graft depleted of TCRalphabeta T cells and CD19 B cells. Transplant recipients were children who received TCRalphabeta/CD19-depleted allogeneic hematopoietic cell grafts. The chain links TRBV4-1 with TRBJ2-3; the D gene assignment is ambiguous. The clonotype originates from a female patient between 2 and 15 years old who had a stem cell transplant for congenital amegakaryocytic thrombocytopenia, so the T cells may come from the graft donor. This specimen was PBMCs, mostly from graft donor cells, taken 360 days after TCRalphabeta/CD19-depleted stem cell transplant. The CDR3 reads as follows: CASSQDETQILDTQYF. The DNA is as follows: TGCGCCAGCAGCCAAGATGAGACTCAGATATTAGATACGCAGTATTTT.